This passage covers 16 T cell receptor beta chains from one sample sequenced in a study of blood T cell repertoires in COVID-19. Clones were read by immunoSEQ multiplex PCR, and TCRdb kept only the in-frame ones, dropping some. The sample consists of roughly 30,000 clones, less than 80% of them appearing once. Sequenced material: peripheral blood. These receptors were collected from a man in his sixties or seventies with acute or convalescent COVID-19.

This sequence joins TRBV5-1 and TRBJ2-7; D is perhaps TRBD1 (8 bases). The germline gives CDR1 SGHRS, CDR2 YFSETQ. Between the trimmed V and J ends, which lost 4 bases and 5 bases, there was a span of 22 bases. The CDR3 consists of 16 residues. Written as DNA, the CDR3 is TGCGCCAGCAGCCCGACAGGACAGGGAGGGTATAACGAGCAGTACTTC. This encodes CASSPTGQGGYNEQYF. The full variable domain, its missing parts supplied by reference TRBV5-1 and TRBJ2-7, is KAGVTQTPRYLIKTRGQQVTLSCSPISGHRSVSWYQQTPGQGLQFLFEYFSETQRNKGNFPGRFSGRQFSNSRSEMNVSTLELGDSALYLCASSPTGQGGYNEQYFGPGTRLTVT.

J is TRBJ2-3 and V is TRBV28, with 7 bases fitting TRBD1. V lost 2 bases to trimming and J lost 1 base; unmatched junction nucleotides: 3. The CDR3 totals 15 residues. Germline CDR1 is MDHEN and CDR2 is SYDVKM. The CDR3 coding sequence is TGTGCCAGCAGTTTAGGCGGACAGGGCACAGATACGCAGTATTTT. Its protein is CASSLGGQGTDTQYF.

The gene calls are TRBV11-1 and TRBJ2-1, with 7 bases fitting TRBD1. The CDR3 is 12 residues long. CDR1 SGHAT and CDR2 FQDESV come from the germline V gene (reference sequence). The ends lost 6 bases at V and 7 bases at J; junction bases unmatched: 3. The CDR3: CASSIQGNEQFF. The CDR3 nucleotides read TGTGCCAGCAGTATACAGGGGAATGAGCAGTTCTTC. The entire variable domain, with the rest obtained from reference TRBV11-1 and TRBJ2-1, is as follows: EAEVAQSPRYKITEKSQAVAFWCDPISGHATLYWYRQILGQGPELLVQFQDESVVDDSQLPKDRFSAERLKGVDSTLKIQPAELGDSAMYLCASSIQGNEQFFGPGTRLTVL.

The rearrangement uses TRBV15 and TRBJ1-5; 8 bases are a match to TRBD1. Germline V CDR1 and CDR2: LNHNV, YYDKDF (reference sequence). CDR3 size: 17 residues. V lost 5 bases and J lost 0; bases outside the gene matches: 9. The CDR3 region has the DNA TGTGCCACCAGCGTGACAGGGGCCGCTCATAGCAATCAGCCCCAGCATTTT. This encodes CATSVTGAAHSNQPQHF.

This sequence joins TRBV2 and TRBJ1-2, with TRBD1 as a possible D gene (5 bases). The germline V gene encodes CDR1 SNHLY and CDR2 FYNNEI. V was cut by 2 bases and J by 4 bases, with 11 bases left in between. This CDR3 contains 14 residues. The CDR3 DNA follows: TGTGCCAGCAGTGAAATCTTGGGGGGCTATGGCTACACCTTC. Translating it yields CASSEILGGYGYTF.

The rearrangement uses TRBV30 and TRBJ2-1; TRBD2 agrees at 8 bases. The trim removed 5 bases at V and 4 bases at J, leaving 7 bases unmatched. The CDR3 is made up of 14 amino acids. The germline CDR1 and CDR2 sequences are GTSNPN and SVGIG (reference sequence). The chain's CDR3 is CAWEPGLEYNEQFF. Written as DNA, the CDR3 is TGTGCCTGGGAACCGGGACTAGAGTACAATGAGCAGTTCTTC.

V usage is TRBV28 and J usage is TRBJ2-4; TRBD2 matches at 7 bases. V lost 2 bases, J lost 6 bases, and 7 bases stayed unmatched. The CDR3 sequence is 15 residues long. Germline assignment: CDR1 MDHEN and CDR2 SYDVKM. CDR3 residues: CASSLAGASGNIQYF. For the CDR3, the DNA is TGTGCCAGCAGTTTAGCGGGAGCCTCAGGAAACATTCAGTACTTC.

V and J are TRBV11-2 and TRBJ2-1; D gene ambiguous. This CDR3 contains 16 residues. Trimming pared 1 base from V and 0 bases from J, leaving 10 bases between. Looked up from germline, CDR1 is SGHAT and CDR2 is FQNNGV. CDR3 coding DNA: TGTGCCAGCAGCTTAGTTAGGCGGAGCTCCTACAATGAGCAGTTCTTC. Protein sequence: CASSLVRRSSYNEQFF.

This rearrangement joins TRBV9 to TRBJ1-2; a possible D gene is TRBD1 (5 bases). This CDR3 is 16 amino acids long. The germline V gene has CDR1 SGDLS and CDR2 YYNGEE. V gave up 3 bases and J gave up 0 bases, with 15 bases separating them. CDR3 residues: CASSGQNPEANYGYTF. CDR3 bases: TGTGCCAGCAGCGGACAGAACCCCGAAGCTAACTATGGCTACACCTTC.

This clone came up a few times. The CDR3 DNA reads TGCGCCAGCAGCTTGGTAGTCATGAACACTGAAGCTTTCTTT. Translated: CASSLVVMNTEAFF. This sequence joins TRBV5-1 and TRBJ1-1, with D unresolved. Germline CDR1 SGHRS, CDR2 YFSETQ. CDR3 length: 14 amino acids. V lost 0 bases and J 0 bases, leaving 6 bases between the germline ends.

The chain is built from TRBV14 and TRBJ1-1; D unclear. Trimming pared 8 bases from V and 1 base from J, leaving 5 bases between. The CDR3 runs to 11 residues. The germline CDR1 and CDR2 sequences are SGHDN and FVKESK. The CDR3: CASSKNTEAFF. As DNA, the CDR3 is TGTGCCAGCTCTAAGAACACTGAAGCTTTCTTT.

This sequence joins TRBV18 and TRBJ2-1; the match to TRBD2 covers 8 bases. CDR3 length equals 15 residues. With V trimmed by 5 bases and J by 6 bases, 9 bases remained unmatched. Germline CDR1 reads KGHSH; CDR2 reads LQKENI. CDR3 in DNA: TGTGCCAGCTCATCCCAGCGGGAGTCGAGCAATGAGCAGTTCTTC. It translates to CASSSQRESSNEQFF.

This clone occurred once. In nucleotides, the CDR3 is TGTGCCAGCAGTTTGGGGATACCGGGACAGCCATTCTATGGCTACACCTTC. This gives the protein CASSLGIPGQPFYGYTF. V is TRBV28 and J is TRBJ1-2, with 7 nucleotides matching TRBD1. Germline V gene lookup returns CDR1 MDHEN and CDR2 SYDVKM. CDR3 length equals 17 residues. V shed 3 bases, J shed 4 bases, and the junction held 14 bases outside the gene matches.

V is TRBV7-9 and J is TRBJ2-2; 10 nucleotides align to TRBD2. The CDR3 spans 16 residues. V trimming: 3 bases; J trimming: 6 bases; junction bases outside the gene matches: 7. Germline assignment: CDR1 SEHNR and CDR2 FQNEAQ (reference sequence). The CDR3 protein is CASSFGRAGGPGELFF. CDR3 nucleotides: TGTGCCAGCAGCTTCGGACGAGCGGGGGGGCCCGGGGAGCTGTTTTTT.

The rearrangement uses TRBV7-6 and TRBJ1-1; unclear D gene. There are 14 residues in the CDR3. The V end was cut by 10 bases, the J end by 3 bases, with 18 bases between. Germline CDR1 and CDR2: SGHVS and FNYEAQ. The CDR3 sequence is CATKQTFFDTEAFF. The CDR3 DNA sequence: TGTGCCACCAAACAGACCTTCTTCGACACTGAAGCTTTCTTT.

J is TRBJ2-3 and V is TRBV7-2; D remains ambiguous. Trimming left V 5 bases short and J 1 base short, with 13 bases between. Germline V gene data show CDR1 as SGHTA and CDR2 as FQGNSA. The CDR3 spans 15 residues. CDR3 nucleotides: TGTGCCAGCAGCACCAACTTATTCGGCACAGATACGCAGTATTTT. Its protein is CASSTNLFGTDTQYF.